Listed here are 29 T cell receptor beta chains from one sample, sequenced in a study of Graves' ophthalmopathy and Graves' hyperthyroidism. CDR3 regions of TCR beta were amplified from RNA transcripts. HTBI-primed first-round RT-PCR preceded second-round multiplex PCR. TCRdb analysed the multiplex PCR reads with MiXCR anew, one entry per CDR3 protein. The sample yields about 220,000 distinct CDR3 sequences, roughly a fifth seen once. The sample consisted of peripheral blood. All receptors derive from a woman aged 50 to 60 with Graves' ophthalmopathy.

This clonotype was counted only a few times. The V and J genes are TRBV12-3 or TRBV12-4 and TRBJ1-1; 7 nucleotides match TRBD1. Germline trimming cut 5 bases from V and 4 bases from J; bases unmatched to any gene: 10. The CDR3 consists of 15 residues. The CDR3 is CASSAYTGAVTEAFF. In nucleotides, the CDR3 is TGTGCCAGCAGTGCCTACACAGGGGCAGTCACTGAAGCTTTCTTT.

This clonotype was counted at least ten times. The V and J genes are TRBV19 and TRBJ1-1; D is possibly TRBD1 (5 bases). The CDR3 spans 14 residues. V lost 6 bases and J 7 bases, leaving 18 bases between the germline ends. Germline CDR1 reads LNHDA; CDR2 reads SQIVND (reference sequence). Here the CDR3 DNA reads TGTGCCAGTAGATGGGGAGGTACCACAGGTGAAGCTTTCTTT. It yields the protein CASRWGGTTGEAFF.

The table lists this clonotype with many counts. The chain joins TRBV6-1 to TRBJ1-1; no reliable D call. CDR3 size: 12 residues. The germline V gene has CDR1 MNHNS and CDR2 SASEGT. V was pared by 3 bases and J by 3 bases, with 5 bases between. CDR3 sequence (DNA): TGTGCCAGCAGTGACCTGGACACTGAAGCTTTCTTT. This sequence encodes CASSDLDTEAFF.

This clonotype was counted a few times. The genes are TRBV7-8 and TRBJ2-1; TRBD1 matches 7 bases. After removal of 6 bases from V and 0 bases from J, the junction contained 5 bases not matched to a gene. Germline CDR1 SGHVS, CDR2 FQNEAQ. This CDR3 spans 15 amino acids. CDR3 coding DNA: TGTGCCAGCAGAGAGACAGGGAGCTCCTACAATGAGCAGTTCTTC. Translating gives CASRETGSSYNEQFF.

This clonotype was picked up many times. The J gene is TRBJ2-7, the V gene TRBV5-1, with TRBD2 matching over 12 bases. The CDR3 is 16 amino acids. After removal of 0 bases from V and 1 base from J, the junction contained 2 bases not matched to a gene. CDR1 is SGHRS and CDR2 is YFSETQ in the germline V gene. CDR3 region: CASSLALAGGSYEQYF. CDR3 sequence (DNA): TGCGCCAGCAGCTTGGCCCTAGCGGGAGGGTCCTACGAGCAGTACTTC.

This clonotype was seen a handful of times. The chain employs TRBV3-1 and TRBJ2-7; D is ambiguous. V was cut by 0 bases and J by 0 bases, with 12 bases left in between. Germline CDR1 reads LGHDT; CDR2 reads YNNKEL (reference sequence). This CDR3 comprises 16 residues. The CDR3 DNA reads as TGTGCCAGCAGCCAAGAACTTCTCTCGAGCTCCTACGAGCAGTACTTC. Encoded protein: CASSQELLSSSYEQYF.

This clonotype has a handful of counts. The J gene is TRBJ2-5, the V gene TRBV18, with D tentatively TRBD1 or TRBD2 (5 bases each). The V and J ends lost 2 bases and 5 bases respectively, with 9 bases between them. The V gene's germline CDR1 is KGHSH and CDR2 LQKENI. This CDR3 has 13 amino acids. CDR3 amino acids: CASSPRRGETQYF. The CDR3 DNA sequence: TGTGCCAGCTCACCAAGACGGGGCGAGACCCAGTACTTC.

This clonotype was picked up many times. V and J are TRBV6-1 and TRBJ2-7; weak D call: TRBD2 (6 bases). CDR1 and CDR2 (germline): MNHNS, SASEGT. This CDR3 is built from 16 residues. Deletions cut 0 bases from V and 6 bases from J, with 18 bases between. The CDR3 region has the DNA TGTGCCAGCAGTGAAGCGCTTTCGGCGGGGTCGGGCGAGCAGTACTTC. This codes for CASSEALSAGSGEQYF.

This clonotype was counted many times. This chain joins TRBV3-1 and TRBJ2-5; D gene uncertain. Trimming pared 3 bases from V and 0 bases from J, leaving 5 bases between. Germline V lookup: CDR1 LGHDT, CDR2 YNNKEL (reference sequence). CDR3 size: 13 residues. CDR3 in amino acids: CASSHTNQETQYF. In DNA, the CDR3 is TGTGCCAGCAGCCACACGAACCAAGAGACCCAGTACTTC.

The chain carries TRBV11-3 and TRBJ2-2; D gene ambiguous. CDR1 and CDR2 (germline): SGHNT, YENEEA. CDR3 length: 15 residues. V lost 5 bases, J lost 0 bases, and 10 bases lay in between. The CDR3 spells CASSPGGSNTGELFF. Here the CDR3 DNA reads TGTGCCAGCAGCCCCGGTGGCTCGAACACCGGGGAGCTGTTTTTT.

Of note for this clonotype: It is unclear where the CDR3 begins or ends on the DNA, so no DNA is shown, and the CDR3 is as TCRdb lists it. J is TRBJ1-1 and V is TRBV11-2. From germline, CDR1 is SGHAT and CDR2 FQNNGV. The CDR3 region is 19 residues in length, termini included. The chain's CDR3 is CASSFYICNRNGLSGEAFF.

V and J are TRBV14 and TRBJ1-2, with 8 bases identical to TRBD1. The CDR3 covers 15 residues. Germline CDR1 SGHDN, CDR2 FVKESK. V shed 5 bases and J 4 bases; nucleotides not matched to a gene: 9. Here the CDR3 reads CASSTLDRALYGYTF. CDR3 DNA: TGTGCCAGCAGCACCCTGGACAGGGCCCTCTATGGCTACACCTTC.

The sample holds one count of this clonotype. This chain uses TRBV19 with TRBJ1-2, with TRBD1 as a possible D gene (5 bases). The CDR3 contains 13 residues. V was trimmed by 7 bases and J by 3 bases, leaving 12 bases between them. Germline V lookup: CDR1 LNHDA, CDR2 SQIVND (reference sequence). This CDR3 reads CASNVGGDYGYTF. CDR3 nucleotide sequence: TGTGCCAGTAATGTCGGGGGAGACTATGGCTACACCTTC.

This clonotype appeared many times. The V call is TRBV2, the J call TRBJ2-7, with a tentative D call TRBD1 (5 bases). From germline, CDR1 is SNHLY and CDR2 FYNNEI. This CDR3 is built from 13 residues. Trimming left V 3 bases short and J 3 bases short, with 9 bases between. The CDR3 region is CASSDPGNYEQYF. The CDR3 DNA sequence: TGTGCCAGCAGTGATCCAGGGAACTACGAGCAGTACTTC.

This clonotype occurred many times. The chain carries TRBV28 and TRBJ1-1, with a possible D match to TRBD1 (6 bases). The CDR3 has 15 residues. The germline V gene has CDR1 MDHEN and CDR2 SYDVKM. Trimming cost V 5 bases and J 2 bases, with 15 bases left between them. The chain's CDR3 is CASSGRDKGNTEAFF. The CDR3 bases are TGTGCCAGCAGTGGACGGGACAAAGGTAACACTGAAGCTTTCTTT.

The CDR3 sequence is CASSSPYSNQPQHF. The CDR3 nucleotides are TGTGCCAGCAGCTCCCCCTATAGCAATCAGCCCCAGCATTTT. The V and J genes are TRBV7-8 and TRBJ1-5; D gene unclear. The CDR3 has 14 amino acids. Trimming took 4 bases from V and 0 from J, leaving 7 bases between them. Per germline, CDR1 SGHVS and CDR2 FQNEAQ.

This chain links TRBV7-3 with TRBJ2-5; D unresolved. Trimming cost V 1 base and J 1 base, with 4 bases left between them. The CDR3 has 13 residues. Germline V CDR1 and CDR2: SGHTA, FQGTGA. CDR3 loop: CASSLNPQETQYF. The CDR3 DNA follows: TGTGCCAGCAGCTTAAATCCCCAAGAGACCCAGTACTTC.

The table lists this clonotype with many counts. This chain connects TRBV10-3 to TRBJ1-2; no definite D call. The CDR3 has 16 amino acids. V was cut by 0 bases and J by 0 bases, with 11 bases left in between. The V gene's germline CDR1 is ENHRY and CDR2 SYGVKD. The CDR3: CAISESYSGSNYGYTF. In nucleotides, the CDR3 is TGTGCCATCAGTGAGTCGTATTCAGGCTCTAACTATGGCTACACCTTC.

This clonotype was seen a handful of times. V usage is TRBV28 and J usage is TRBJ2-7, with D possibly called TRBD1 or TRBD2 (6 bases each). V gave up 6 bases and J gave up 5 bases, with 20 bases separating them. Germline CDR1 MDHEN, CDR2 SYDVKM. The CDR3 is 15 residues long. The CDR3 DNA reads TGTGCCAGCAGGTTAGGGGGGCTAGGCGTTGACGAGCAGTACTTC. Its protein is CASRLGGLGVDEQYF.

This clonotype has at least ten counts. This chain connects TRBV7-2 to TRBJ2-5; 9 bases are a match to TRBD2. The CDR3 length is 16 residues. J gave up 2 bases and V 5 bases, and 9 bases lay outside the gene matches. Germline CDR1 and CDR2: SGHTA and FQGNSA. CDR3 sequence (DNA): TGTGCCAGCAGCACTGGGACTAGCCAGGGTCAAGAGACCCAGTACTTC. Translation gives CASSTGTSQGQETQYF.

This clonotype was counted a few times. At one end the junction does not follow the germline gene, possibly because of a read error. The genes are TRBV12-3 or TRBV12-4 and TRBJ2-7; possibly TRBD1 for D (6 bases). The CDR3 extends over 12 amino acids. The CDR3 sequence is CASIQTGNEQCF. Here the CDR3 DNA reads TGTGCCAGCATACAAACAGGGAACGAGCAGTGCTTC.

This clonotype was counted ten times or more. The chain links TRBV11-2 to TRBJ2-2; D remains unclear. V gave up 7 bases and J gave up 5 bases, with 11 bases separating them. CDR3 length: 13 amino acids. The germline CDR1 and CDR2 sequences are SGHAT and FQNNGV. In DNA form, the CDR3 reads TGTGCCAGCACCCCAACGGGTACCGGGGAGCTGTTTTTT. Translated: CASTPTGTGELFF.

This clonotype was detected many times. This chain uses TRBV29-1 with TRBJ1-1; possible D gene TRBD1, 5 bases. Looked up from germline, CDR1 is SQVTM and CDR2 is ANQGSEA. The CDR3 spans 15 residues. Trimming pared 3 bases from V and 1 base from J, leaving 15 bases between. The CDR3 is CSVEGLEEGNTEAFF. CDR3 sequence (DNA): TGCAGCGTTGAGGGACTTGAGGAGGGGAACACTGAAGCTTTCTTT.

This clonotype was seen many times. V is TRBV27 and J is TRBJ2-5; D unresolved. CDR1 is MNHEY, CDR2 SMNVEV, per germline (reference sequence). The CDR3 extends over 13 amino acids. With 2 bases removed from V and 3 bases from J, the gap between germline ends came to 7 bases. The CDR3 sequence is CASSLIREETQYF. The CDR3 nucleotides are TGTGCCAGCAGTTTAATTAGGGAAGAGACCCAGTACTTC.

This clonotype appeared a few times. The chain is built from TRBV29-1 and TRBJ1-2; D remains ambiguous. CDR3 length: 12 amino acids. From germline, CDR1 is SQVTM and CDR2 ANQGSEA. The ends were cut back, 2 bases at V and 7 bases at J, with 11 bases in the middle. Here the CDR3 DNA reads TGCAGCGTTGAACCTCACCCAGGTGGCTACACCTTC. Its protein is CSVEPHPGGYTF.

The genes are TRBV5-1 and TRBJ2-2; D is unresolved. Trimming took off 0 bases at V and 7 bases at J, with 10 bases between the two ends. The CDR3 runs to 14 residues. Germline lookup yields CDR1 SGHRS and CDR2 YFSETQ. CDR3 amino acids: CASSLGYSYGELFF. The CDR3 DNA reads as TGCGCCAGCAGCTTGGGGTACTCCTACGGGGAGCTGTTTTTT.

This clonotype was counted many times. The chain carries TRBV13 and TRBJ1-1; D is undetermined. V gave up 1 base and J gave up 1 base, with 7 bases separating them. The length of the CDR3 is 14 residues. Germline V gene lookup returns CDR1 PRHDT and CDR2 FYEKMQ (reference sequence). The CDR3: CASSLESENTEAFF. Written as DNA, the CDR3 is TGTGCCAGCAGCTTAGAGTCAGAGAACACTGAAGCTTTCTTT.

The chain employs TRBV29-1 and TRBJ2-7; D uncertain. There are 12 residues in the CDR3. Germline V lookup: CDR1 SQVTM, CDR2 ANQGSEA. V lost 2 bases and J lost 5, with 10 bases in between. As DNA, the CDR3 is TGCAGCGTTGAATCCGGGTCCAACGAGCAGTACTTC. This encodes CSVESGSNEQYF.

This clonotype was counted at least ten times. The gene calls are TRBV6-1 and TRBJ2-6; 7 bases agree with TRBD1. V lost 6 bases to trimming and J lost 4 bases; unmatched junction nucleotides: 6. CDR1 is MNHNS and CDR2 is SASEGT in the germline V gene. This CDR3 region has 15 residues. The CDR3 loop reads CASSVTGVGANVLTF. Here the CDR3 DNA reads TGTGCCAGCAGCGTTACAGGGGTCGGGGCCAACGTCCTGACTTTC.